One T cell receptor beta chain is described in this entry. The protocol was immunoSEQ multiplex PCR, while the TCRdb copy is restricted to in-frame clones and leaves out a portion. Of about 130,000 clones listed, 85% to 95% are singletons. This entry comes from a study of control samples from healthy donors and cancer patients. The CDR3 totals 17 residues. Germline V gene sequence: CDR1 SGHRS, CDR2 YFSETQ. With V trimmed by 1 base and J by 3 bases, 7 bases remained unmatched. This clonotype was obtained from a man in his 60s with colorectal cancer. The V gene is TRBV5-1, the J gene TRBJ1-4; 9 bases match TRBD1. Sequencing was carried out using PBMCs. CDR3 in amino acids: CASSLSRDRVPNEKLFF. In DNA, the CDR3 is TGCGCCAGCAGCTTGTCCCGGGACAGGGTTCCTAATGAAAAACTGTTTTTT.